Described below is a single TCR beta chain sequence and its context. No antigen is known for it. The sample is drawn from a study of cytomegalovirus exposure and HLA in healthy donors. TCRdb's table, derived via immunoSEQ multiplex PCR, lists solely in-frame clones and lacks some. The sample lists approximately 170,000 clones, 85% seen once, with 16% in the top ten. Study results and caveats: Later, an analysis found that TCR clusters from the first cohort tended to co-occur in the 90 to 150 validation repertoires.

The CDR3 has 15 amino acids. Germline V gives CDR1 SGHAT, CDR2 FQNNGV. V dropped 7 bases and J dropped 4; count of bases not matched to a gene: 10. The J gene is TRBJ2-3, the V gene TRBV11-2; TRBD2 aligns across 8 bases. The clonotype originates from a man younger than 35 in good health and CMV-seropositive. Sequencing was done on a sample of PBMCs. The chain's CDR3 is CASTLSGGGSDTQYF. CDR3 DNA sequence: TGTGCCAGCACCCTCTCAGGCGGGGGGTCAGATACGCAGTATTTT.